The 18 T cell receptor beta chains reported below all come from one sample, sequenced in a study of T cell responses to AZD1222 COVID-19 vaccine. Produced via immunoSEQ multiplex PCR; TCRdb's table is partial and in-frame only. Of 95,000 to 100,000 clones listed, 88% were seen once; the top ten hold approximately 15%. This specimen consisted of peripheral blood, obtained 28 days after the second AZD1222 dose. The receptor source for this set is an adult who received the AZD1222 COVID-19 vaccine.

The V call is TRBV28, the J call TRBJ1-5; D gene unclear. Germline CDR1 and CDR2: MDHEN and SYDVKM. The ends were cut back, 7 bases at V and 0 bases at J, with 4 bases in the middle. This CDR3 has 12 residues. The CDR3 DNA is TGTGCCAGCAAGGATAGCAATCAGCCCCAGCATTTT. It yields the protein CASKDSNQPQHF.

The rearrangement joins TRBV10-2 to TRBJ1-5; a weak D match, TRBD1 (6 bases). Trimming removed 10 bases from V and 2 bases from J, with 12 bases in between. Germline CDR1 is WSHSY and CDR2 is SAAADI. The CDR3 runs 13 residues. CDR3 loop: CATSGERNQPQHF. CDR3 nucleotide sequence: TGCGCCACCTCAGGGGAACGCAATCAGCCCCAGCATTTT.

V usage is TRBV18 and J usage is TRBJ2-2; TRBD1 agrees at 7 bases. This CDR3 contains 16 residues. Germline trimming cut 3 bases from V and 4 bases from J; bases unmatched to any gene: 8. CDR1 is KGHSH and CDR2 is LQKENI in the germline V gene. CDR3 sequence reads: CASSPPLQGSTGELFF. Written as DNA, the CDR3 is TGTGCCAGCTCACCTCCGCTACAGGGGAGCACCGGGGAGCTGTTTTTT.

This chain connects TRBV7-9 to TRBJ2-1; the D gene is possibly TRBD2 (5 bases). This CDR3 contains 16 residues. The ends were cut back, 1 base at V and 4 bases at J, with 14 bases in the middle. The V gene's germline CDR1 is SEHNR and CDR2 FQNEAQ (reference sequence). CDR3 loop: CASSLEVQRLYNEQFF. As DNA, the CDR3 is TGTGCCAGCAGCTTAGAAGTCCAGCGGCTGTACAATGAGCAGTTCTTC. Variable domain in full (rest from reference TRBV7-9 and TRBJ2-1): DTGVSQNPRHKITKRGQNVTFRCDPISEHNRLYWYRQTLGQGPEFLTYFQNEAQLEKSRLLSDRFSAERPKGSFSTLEIQRTEQGDSAMYLCASSLEVQRLYNEQFFGPGTRLTVL.

The V call is TRBV5-4, the J call TRBJ2-4; possibly TRBD2 for D (7 bases). Trimming left V 4 bases short and J 4 bases short, with 12 bases between. Germline V lookup: CDR1 SGHNT, CDR2 YYREEE (reference sequence). The CDR3 has 14 residues. The CDR3 spells CASSVEGGKNIQYF. The CDR3 bases are TGTGCCAGCAGCGTCGAGGGGGGGAAAAACATTCAGTACTTC.

This chain joins TRBV3-1 (or the pseudogene TRBV3-2) and TRBJ1-1; D possibly corresponds to TRBD1 (6 bases). The CDR3 length is 13 residues. The germline gives CDR1 LGHDT, CDR2 YNNKEL (reference sequence). V dropped 4 bases and J dropped 11 bases, with 17 bases sitting between them. CDR3 amino acids: CASSRETGWGAFF. The DNA of the CDR3 is TGTGCCAGCAGCCGGGAAACAGGGTGGGGTGCTTTCTTT.

The chain carries TRBV5-1 and TRBJ2-5, with D tentatively TRBD1 or TRBD2 (5 bases each). The CDR3 is 14 residues long. From germline, CDR1 is SGHRS and CDR2 YFSETQ. V lost 3 bases, J lost 3 bases, and 12 bases lay in between. CDR3 in amino acids: CASSWGPGEETQYF. DNA for the CDR3: TGCGCCAGCAGCTGGGGACCCGGAGAAGAGACCCAGTACTTC.

This rearrangement joins TRBV5-1 to TRBJ2-1; 9 bases fit TRBD1. V shed 1 base and J 3 bases; nucleotides not matched to a gene: 8. CDR3 size: 17 residues. CDR1 SGHRS and CDR2 YFSETQ come from the germline V gene. The CDR3 loop is CASSLLGDRAHYNEQFF. The DNA for the CDR3 is TGCGCCAGCAGCTTGTTAGGGGACAGGGCCCACTACAATGAGCAGTTCTTC.

The chain uses TRBV6-5 and TRBJ1-1, with D uncertain. The length of the CDR3 is 16 residues. The germline V gene has CDR1 MNHEY and CDR2 SVGAGI. The germline V and J ends were trimmed by 2 bases and 0 bases, with 13 bases remaining between them. The DNA of the CDR3 is TGTGCCAGCAGTTACCTCAGGCTCGCGATGAACACTGAAGCTTTCTTT. Amino acids: CASSYLRLAMNTEAFF.

The genes are TRBV28 and TRBJ2-2; D is uncertain. This CDR3 comprises 16 residues. Trimming took 2 bases from V and 2 from J, leaving 12 bases between them. The germline V gene encodes CDR1 MDHEN and CDR2 SYDVKM. DNA of the CDR3: TGTGCCAGCAGTTTAGAAAGTCGAGTTAACACCGGGGAGCTGTTTTTT. Residues: CASSLESRVNTGELFF.

J is TRBJ1-6 and V is TRBV5-4; no definite D call. There are 15 residues in the CDR3. V lost 5 bases, J lost 2 bases, and 11 bases lay in between. Germline CDR1 SGHNT, CDR2 YYREEE (reference sequence). The CDR3 region has the DNA TGTGCCAGCAGTCTGGACGGGGCCTATAATTCACCCCTCCACTTT. Its protein is CASSLDGAYNSPLHF.

The chain uses TRBV9 and TRBJ1-3; D call uncertain. CDR1 SGDLS and CDR2 YYNGEE come from the germline V gene. Between the trimmed V and J ends, which lost 0 bases and 0 bases, there was a span of 10 bases. The CDR3 extends over 16 amino acids. In nucleotides, the CDR3 is TGTGCCAGCAGCGTAGGTAACACTCACTCTGGAAACACCATATATTTT. Translation gives CASSVGNTHSGNTIYF. Using reference TRBV9 and TRBJ1-3 for the parts outside the CDR3, the full variable domain is DSGVTQTPKHLITATGQRVTLRCSPRSGDLSVYWYQQSLDQGLQFLIQYYNGEERAKGNILERFSAQQFPDLHSELNLSSLELGDSALYFCASSVGNTHSGNTIYFGEGSWLTVV.

This clone came up once. This sequence joins TRBV3-1 (or the pseudogene TRBV3-2) and TRBJ1-1; no clear D. The CDR3 extends over 13 amino acids. With 1 base removed from V and 7 bases from J, the gap between germline ends came to 10 bases. Germline CDR1 reads LGHDT; CDR2 reads YNNKEL (reference sequence). The CDR3 region has the DNA TGTGCCAGCAGCCAAGCAAGGTCAATTGAAGCTTTCTTT. Amino acids: CASSQARSIEAFF.

This clone appeared a single time. CDR3 protein: CASSLPGQGNGYTF. CDR3 in DNA: TGTGCCAGCAGCCTACCCGGACAGGGCAATGGCTACACCTTC. The rearrangement uses TRBV3-1 (or the pseudogene TRBV3-2) and TRBJ1-2; TRBD1 matches at 8 bases. The CDR3 is made up of 14 amino acids. Per germline, CDR1 LGHDT and CDR2 YNNKEL (reference sequence). Trimming took 4 bases from V and 6 from J; bases not matched to a gene: 7.

CDR3 nucleotide sequence: TGTGCCAGCAGTGATACAGGGCTGACTGAAGCTTTCTTT. It yields the protein CASSDTGLTEAFF. The chain carries TRBV6-1 and TRBJ1-1, with a possible D match to TRBD1 (6 bases). The CDR3 has 13 amino acids. Trimming took 3 bases from V and 5 from J, leaving 10 bases between them. Germline CDR1 reads MNHNS; CDR2 reads SASEGT.

This sequence joins TRBV25-1 and TRBJ1-6, with a weak D call TRBD1 (6 bases). From germline, CDR1 is MGHDK and CDR2 SYGVNS. The CDR3 loop spans 15 amino acids. The V end was cut by 2 bases, the J end by 7 bases, with 12 bases between. CDR3 protein: CASSEDTGMNSPLHF. The CDR3 bases are TGTGCCAGCAGTGAAGACACAGGGATGAATTCACCCCTCCACTTT.

The rearrangement links TRBV7-9 to TRBJ2-5, with TRBD2 matching 13 bases. CDR1 SEHNR and CDR2 FQNEAQ come from the germline V gene (reference sequence). J lost 5 bases, V lost 5 bases, and 5 bases had no gene match. The CDR3 spans 15 residues. This chain's CDR3 is CASSLGTSGMETQYF. The CDR3 nucleotides read TGTGCCAGCAGCCTAGGGACTAGCGGGATGGAGACCCAGTACTTC.

V gene TRBV3-1 (or the pseudogene TRBV3-2) combines with J gene TRBJ1-2; 8 bases are a match to TRBD1. Losses at the gene ends were 1 base for V and 2 bases for J; bases not matched to a gene: 3. The CDR3 length is 15 residues. Germline V gives CDR1 LGHDT, CDR2 YNNKEL (reference sequence). In DNA form, the CDR3 reads TGTGCCAGCAGCCAAGGCAACAGGGGGAACTATGGCTACACCTTC. Its protein product is CASSQGNRGNYGYTF.